This T cell receptor beta chain was recovered during a study of T cells in Graves' hyperthyroidism and ophthalmopathy. Amplification targeted TCR beta CDR3 regions from RNA transcripts. With the HTBI primer set, the TCR CDR3 went through a first round of RT-PCR. TCRdb reprocessed the multiplex PCR reads via MiXCR and lists one record per CDR3 protein. The sample has under 400,000 distinct CDR3 sequences; around a sixth are singletons. Patients between 18 and 65 years old had hyperthyroidism, newly diagnosed and lasting under 2 months. This clonotype was detected ten times or more. J was trimmed by 5 bases and V by 6 bases; bases with no gene match: 2. The CDR3 spans 15 residues. Per the germline V gene, CDR1 is SNHLY and CDR2 is FYNNEI.

Specimen: blood. The TCR was taken from a man aged 30 to 45 with Graves' hyperthyroidism. The chain joins TRBV2 to TRBJ2-2; 14 bases agree with TRBD2. The CDR3 coding sequence is TGTGCCAGCAGGGGACTAGCGGGGGCTACCGGGGAGCTGTTTTTT. Translating gives CASRGLAGATGELFF.